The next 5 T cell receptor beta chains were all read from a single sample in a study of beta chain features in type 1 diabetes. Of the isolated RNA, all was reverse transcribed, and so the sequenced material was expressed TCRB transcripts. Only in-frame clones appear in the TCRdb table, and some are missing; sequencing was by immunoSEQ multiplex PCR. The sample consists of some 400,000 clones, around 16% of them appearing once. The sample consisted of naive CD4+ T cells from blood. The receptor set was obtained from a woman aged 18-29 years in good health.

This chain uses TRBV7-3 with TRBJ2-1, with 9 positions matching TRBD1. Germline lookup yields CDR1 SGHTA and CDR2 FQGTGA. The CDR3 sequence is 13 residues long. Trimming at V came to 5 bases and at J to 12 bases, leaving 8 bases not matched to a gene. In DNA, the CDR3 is TGTGCCAGCAGCGAGCGACAGGGGGTAAGGCAGTTCTTC. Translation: CASSERQGVRQFF. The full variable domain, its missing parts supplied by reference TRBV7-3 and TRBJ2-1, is GAGVSQTPSNKVTEKGKYVELRCDPISGHTALYWYRQSLGQGPEFLIYFQGTGAADDSGLPNDRFFAVRPEGSVSTLKIQRTERGDSAVYLCASSERQGVRQFFGPGTRLTVL.

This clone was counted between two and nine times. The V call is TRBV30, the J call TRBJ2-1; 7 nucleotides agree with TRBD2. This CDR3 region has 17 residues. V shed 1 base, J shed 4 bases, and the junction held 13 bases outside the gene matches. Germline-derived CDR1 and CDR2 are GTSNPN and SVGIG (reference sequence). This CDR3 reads CAWSAISSLAVYNEQFF. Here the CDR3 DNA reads TGTGCCTGGAGTGCAATTTCGAGTCTAGCGGTTTACAATGAGCAGTTCTTC.

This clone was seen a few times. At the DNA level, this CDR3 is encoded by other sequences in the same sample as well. CDR3 residues: CASSVAGQPNEKLFF. The CDR3 DNA reads TGTGCCAGCAGCGTAGCCGGACAACCGAACGAAAAACTGTTTTTT. J is TRBJ1-4 and V is TRBV9, with D tentatively TRBD1 (5 bases). CDR1 is SGDLS and CDR2 is YYNGEE in the germline V gene. The CDR3 consists of 15 residues. Trimming left V 0 bases short and J 8 bases short, with 14 bases between.

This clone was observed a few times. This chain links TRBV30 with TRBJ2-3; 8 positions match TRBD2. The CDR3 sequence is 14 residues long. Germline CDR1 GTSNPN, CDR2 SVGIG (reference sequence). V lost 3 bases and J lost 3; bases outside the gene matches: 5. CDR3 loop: CAWRPLAGTDTQYF. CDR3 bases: TGTGCCTGGAGACCCTTAGCGGGAACAGATACGCAGTATTTT.

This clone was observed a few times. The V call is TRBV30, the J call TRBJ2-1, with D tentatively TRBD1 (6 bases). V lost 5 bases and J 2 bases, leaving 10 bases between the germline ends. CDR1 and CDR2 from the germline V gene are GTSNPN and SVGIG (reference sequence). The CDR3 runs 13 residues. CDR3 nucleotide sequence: TGTGCCTGGGACCGGGACACCTACAATGAGCAGTTCTTC. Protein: CAWDRDTYNEQFF. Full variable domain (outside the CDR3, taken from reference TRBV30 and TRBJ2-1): SQTIHQWPATLVQPVGSPLSLECTVEGTSNPNLYWYRQAAGRGLQLLFYSVGIGQISSEVPQNLSASRPQDRQFILSSKKLLLSDSGFYLCAWDRDTYNEQFFGPGTRLTVL.